The 5 T cell receptor beta chains below come from one sample, sequenced in a study of blood T cell repertoires in COVID-19 (dated by TCRdb to 2018 to 2020). Library preparation employed the immunoSEQ multiplex PCR assay. TCRdb obtained this table from immuneACCESS and retained in-frame rearrangements with V and J assigned. These tables miss some clones; where compared with another copy, unresolved V genes account for less than half of the shortfall, and the remainder is unexplained. The sample table lists roughly 100,000 clones, about 85% of them with a count of one. Under 2.5% of the sample is in the top ten clones. Sequencing used peripheral blood. The receptors originated from a human donor in a cohort sampled during active COVID-19.

This chain connects TRBV4-2 to TRBJ1-3; D unclear. Germline V gives CDR1 LGHNA, CDR2 YNFKEQ. The CDR3 extends over 16 amino acids. Trimming left V 2 bases short and J 2 bases short, with 13 bases between. CDR3 sequence (DNA): TGTGCCAGCAGCCAACATGCACAAAGTACTGGAAACACCATATATTTT. The encoded protein is CASSQHAQSTGNTIYF.

The rearrangement joins TRBV3-1 (or the pseudogene TRBV3-2) to TRBJ1-2; D not resolved. Germline loops: CDR1 LGHDT, CDR2 YNNKEL (reference sequence). The CDR3 sequence is 14 residues long. The germline V and J ends were trimmed by 0 bases and 7 bases, with 12 bases remaining between them. CDR3 DNA sequence: TGTGCCAGCAGCCAAGAAGAGCCAATTGGTGGCTACACCTTC. Its translation: CASSQEEPIGGYTF.

This clone has a single count. V and J are TRBV14 and TRBJ2-7, with 13 bases aligning to TRBD2. The V gene end was trimmed by 1 base and the J gene end by 3 bases; junction bases not matched to a gene: 12. Germline assignment: CDR1 SGHDN and CDR2 FVKESK. This CDR3 contains 19 residues. This chain's CDR3 is CASSQGLTSGRAGIYEQYF. The CDR3 DNA reads TGTGCCAGCAGCCAAGGTCTCACTAGCGGGAGGGCGGGTATCTACGAGCAGTACTTC.

The rearrangement joins TRBV5-1 to TRBJ2-1; D might be TRBD2 (6 bases). The germline CDR1 and CDR2 sequences are SGHRS and YFSETQ. The CDR3 loop spans 14 amino acids. Trimming removed 5 bases at V and 0 bases at J, with 9 bases between. CDR3 region: CASSRESSYNEQFF. In DNA form, the CDR3 reads TGCGCCAGCAGTCGGGAGAGCTCCTACAATGAGCAGTTCTTC.

CDR3 residues: CASSSLGLAGAGEQFF. The DNA for the CDR3 is TGTGCCAGTAGTTCCCTGGGACTAGCGGGAGCAGGTGAGCAGTTCTTC. This rearrangement joins TRBV19 to TRBJ2-1; TRBD2 agrees at 14 bases. Trimming removed 5 bases from V and 9 bases from J; junction bases left unmatched: 9. CDR1 LNHDA and CDR2 SQIVND come from the germline V gene (reference sequence). This CDR3 region has 16 residues.